The source of this TCR beta chain is a study of cytomegalovirus exposure and HLA in healthy donors. Researchers ran the PCR with 60 Vbeta and 13 Jbeta primers. Clones were read by immunoSEQ multiplex PCR, and TCRdb kept only the in-frame ones, dropping some. The sample has 110,000 or so clones; roughly 80% are singletons. Germline CDR1 PRHDT, CDR2 FYEKMQ (reference sequence). With 5 bases removed from V and 2 bases from J, the gap between germline ends came to 13 bases. The CDR3 has 15 amino acids. Sequences were obtained from PBMCs. The chain uses TRBV13 and TRBJ1-3, with a weak D call TRBD1 (5 bases). This sequence was found in a woman in her thirties in good health and CMV-seropositive. CDR3 in DNA: TGTGCCAGCAGCCCCCAGGGCTGGGCTGGAAACACCATATATTTT. Amino acid sequence: CASSPQGWAGNTIYF.